This T cell receptor beta chain originates from a study of human T cells and chemical hapten exposure. Study context: On the upper back, patch tests were applied with 0.01% DPC and read at 6 days.

About this clonotype itself: What it binds is not known.

The time point is: patch test 2, 6 weeks after DPC sensitization. The treatment is: therapeutic diphenylcyclopropenone sensitization with weekly scalp DPC. Non-pregnant alopecia patients aged 18 to 70, suitable for DPC therapy. Broader study findings: After DPC sensitization, TCRs above 1 in 1000 frequency showed no change.

This CDR3 is built from 14 residues. The germline V and J ends were trimmed by 2 bases and 2 bases, with 7 bases remaining between them. The library tagged individual cDNA molecules with unique molecular identifiers. TCRdb reprocessed the RACE reads via MiXCR and lists one record per CDR3 protein. The data contain tens of thousands of distinct CDR3 sequences, roughly a tenth of them singletons. The chain recombines TRBV12-3 or TRBV12-4 with TRBJ1-5, with no clear D. The receptor was isolated from a woman in her 30s with alopecia areata. Some clones in this sample may be carry-over from other donors' samples. Source: whole blood, taken in connection with sensitization to the hapten diphenylcyclopropenone (DPC). As DNA, the CDR3 is TGTGCCAGCAGTTTATGGGATGGCAATCAGCCCCAGCATTTT. It encodes CASSLWDGNQPQHF.